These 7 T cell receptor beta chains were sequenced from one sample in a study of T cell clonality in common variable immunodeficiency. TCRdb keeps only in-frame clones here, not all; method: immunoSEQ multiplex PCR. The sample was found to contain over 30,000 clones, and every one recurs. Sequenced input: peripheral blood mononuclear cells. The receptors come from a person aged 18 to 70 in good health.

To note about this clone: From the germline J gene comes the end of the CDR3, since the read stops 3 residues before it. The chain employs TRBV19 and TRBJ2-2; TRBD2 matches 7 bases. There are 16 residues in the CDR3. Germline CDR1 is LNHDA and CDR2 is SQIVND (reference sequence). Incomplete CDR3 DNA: TGTGCCAGTAGTATAGTTGCGGGAGCCTCTAATGAAAAG. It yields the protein CASSIVAGASNEK. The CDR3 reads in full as CASSIVAGASNEKLFF.

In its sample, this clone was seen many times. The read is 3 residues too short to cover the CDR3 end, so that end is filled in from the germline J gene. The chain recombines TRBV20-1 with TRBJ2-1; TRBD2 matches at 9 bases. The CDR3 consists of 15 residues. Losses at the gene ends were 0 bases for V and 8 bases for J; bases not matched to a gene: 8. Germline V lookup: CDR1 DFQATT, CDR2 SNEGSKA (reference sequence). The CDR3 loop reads CSARDAGGPLDEQFF. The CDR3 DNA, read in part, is TGCAGTGCTAGAGATGCGGGAGGGCCTCTCGATGAG.

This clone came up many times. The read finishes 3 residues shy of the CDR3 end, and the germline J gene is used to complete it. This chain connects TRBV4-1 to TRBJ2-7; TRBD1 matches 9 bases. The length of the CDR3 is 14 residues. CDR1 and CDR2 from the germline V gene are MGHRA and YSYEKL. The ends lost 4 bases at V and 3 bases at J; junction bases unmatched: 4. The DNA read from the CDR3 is TGCGCCAGCAGCCCCGGGACAGGGAGCTACGAG. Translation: CASSPGTGSYE. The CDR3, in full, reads CASSPGTGSYEQYF.

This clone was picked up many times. The sequenced part of the CDR3 DNA is TGCAGTGCTAGATCCCCTAACAATGAG. The encoded protein is CSARSPNNE. The full CDR3 is CSARSPNNEQFF. This sequence joins TRBV20-1 and TRBJ2-1; D ambiguous. The read halts 3 residues ahead of the CDR3 end, with the missing end drawn from the germline J gene. The CDR3 is 12 amino acids. From germline, CDR1 is DFQATT and CDR2 SNEGSKA (reference sequence). The germline V and J ends were trimmed by 2 bases and 5 bases, with 7 bases remaining between them.

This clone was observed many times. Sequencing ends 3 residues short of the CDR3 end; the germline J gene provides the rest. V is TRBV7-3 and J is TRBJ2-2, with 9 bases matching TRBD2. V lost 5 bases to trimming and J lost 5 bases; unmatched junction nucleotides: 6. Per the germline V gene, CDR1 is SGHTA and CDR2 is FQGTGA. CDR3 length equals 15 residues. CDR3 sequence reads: CASSPGLALTGELFF. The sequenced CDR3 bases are TGTGCCAGCAGCCCGGGACTAGCCCTTACCGGGGAG.

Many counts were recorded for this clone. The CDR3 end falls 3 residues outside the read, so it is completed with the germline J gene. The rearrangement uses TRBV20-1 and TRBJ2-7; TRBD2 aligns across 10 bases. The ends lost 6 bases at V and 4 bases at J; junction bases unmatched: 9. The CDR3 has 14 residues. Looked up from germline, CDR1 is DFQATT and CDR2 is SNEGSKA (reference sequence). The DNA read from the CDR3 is TGCAGTGCGAGATCTAGCGGGAGATGGTACGAG. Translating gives CSARSSGRWYE. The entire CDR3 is CSARSSGRWYEQYF.

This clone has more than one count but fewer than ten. CDR3 DNA (partial): TGTGCCAGCAGCCCCCCGGGGGGGGGTGAAAAA. Amino acid sequence: CASSPPGGGEK. The CDR3 in its entirety is CASSPPGGGEKLFF. The chain couples TRBV7-2 to TRBJ1-4; D is perhaps TRBD1 (5 bases). The read terminates 3 residues before the CDR3 end, so the remaining end is supplied by the germline J gene. CDR1 and CDR2 (germline): SGHTA, FQGNSA. V was cut by 5 bases and J by 7 bases, with 14 bases left in between. This CDR3 is 14 amino acids long.